This TCR beta chain stems from a study of massively parallel sequencing of T cell beta chains (dated by TCRdb to 2009 to 2010). Regarding the complete study: Using 5'-RACE, Illumina short-read sequencing and a dedicated short-read assembly strategy, the study profiled the diversity of human TCR beta CDR3 in peripheral blood. The research as a whole found: When the data were subsampled, the number of clonotypes climbed linearly as read number increased, indicating that sequencing depth was far from saturation. Preferential PCR amplification of some TRBV and TRBJ sequences may have skewed the reported gene usage frequencies. Since the RNA was pooled from many donors, the results capture clonotype abundance averaged across the population rather than the repertoire of any individual. Most clonotypes (about 65% of the roughly 35,000) were supported by a single sequence read, by which apparent diversity could in principle be inflated. The length of CDR3 beta varied from 21 to 81 nucleotides, with the peak at 45 nucleotides. Only approximately 23,000 (roughly 70%) of the clonotypes could be assigned a unique TRBV gene. TRBV usage was found to range from over 0.009% for TRBV17 to roughly 25% for TRBV20-1, and TRBJ usage was found to range from around 1.6% for TRBJ2-6 to around 17% for TRBJ2-1. Among approximately 31,000 distinct clonotypes, single-copy clonotypes made up under 70% of clonotypes but only 18.8% of assemblies.

As to this clonotype: No antigen is known for it. The input lacks base qualities; no much larger clone sits a single base away.

The donor pool was composed of 360 or so males and 150 to 200 females, all aged 18 to 40 years. From roughly 160 liters of pooled peripheral blood, peripheral leukocyte polyA+ RNA was isolated. For starting material, the researchers used a commercial mRNA preparation made from normal human peripheral blood leukocytes pooled across 550 or so individuals. Reads for this sample came from an Illumina Genome Analyzer II. After two rounds of nested PCR using TRBC1/TRBC2-specific primers, a RACE product of roughly 520 bp was obtained and then gel-purified. First-strand cDNA was synthesized with a TRBC-specific primer plus a template-switching oligonucleotide, by which a 5' anchor for RACE was provided. Since the RACE amplicon was too long to sequence directly with short reads, the amplicon was concatemerized by ligation and then sheared by sonication. PAGE was used to isolate a size fraction of 100 to 300 bp, and that fraction then underwent shotgun sequencing on the Illumina platform. In separate sequencing runs on an Illumina GAII, 18.8 million 36-nt reads and 21.7 million 50-nt single-end reads were generated. The source study handled its data this way. The pooled 40,582,229 reads were assembled with iSSAKE using parameters -m 15, -o 2 and -r 0.7. Reads that aligned to the ends of Ensembl TRBV gene predictions and carried unmatched junctional bases were used to seed de novo CDR3 beta assemblies. Clonotype abundance was estimated as the number of matching assembled contigs, not raw read depth. Among the assembled clonotypes, some 2,000 (about 6%) contained in-frame stop codons and were discarded, which left about 35,000 productive clonotypes. Of the roughly 310 unique TCR sequences obtained by Sanger sequencing of cloned RACE products, approximately 69% were also present in the Illumina assembly. TCRdb reanalyzed the raw reads on its own, using fastp at Q25 for trimming and MiXCR for clone calling, and kept in-frame beta chains. Duplicate CDR3 protein sequences are folded into a single record with the most common DNA and genes. These V and J calls derive from TCRdb rather than the authors' analysis. Here the sample has some 4,000 distinct CDR3 sequences; around 40% occur a single time. The ten biggest clones cover just under 3% of the sample.

The CDR3 numbers 16 residues from cysteine through phenylalanine. Here the CDR3 DNA is all that survives: 48 bases in frame from base 1. The junction shows trimming of 0 bases on V and 4 bases on J, and the gene matches do not reach 7 bases of it. The germline V gene specifies SGHDN as CDR1 and FVKESK as CDR2. What was sequenced was commercial RNA from peripheral blood pooled from many donors. Rearrangement joined TRBV14 to TRBJ2-5; 8 central bases correspond to TRBD2. The clonotype comes from a pool of human donors in good health; the sample was commercial RNA pooled from many donors. The DNA reads as follows: TGTGCCAGCAGCCAAGATCCCGGGACTAGGGGAGAGACCCAGTACTTC. Translated, it gives CASSQDPGTRGETQYF.